Detailed here is one TCR beta chain. The sample comes from a study of shared clonotypes between healthy human individuals. Repertoires were generated with immunoSEQ multiplex PCR, while TCRdb's copy carries only in-frame clones and drops some. Seen here are hundreds of thousands of clones, roughly 77% observed once, and the top ten hold about 13%. Sequences were obtained from PBMCs. This TCR derives from a woman aged 40 to 49 in good health. Some clones in this sample may be carry-over from other donors' samples.

The CDR3 coding sequence is TGTGCCAGCAGTCAAAGGGGAGACCTTTTGGCCAACGTCCTGACTTTC. Translating it yields CASSQRGDLLANVLTF. The chain uses TRBV28 and TRBJ2-6, with D perhaps matching TRBD1 or TRBD2 (5 bases each). V gave up 5 bases and J gave up 6 bases, with 17 bases separating them. Per germline, CDR1 MDHEN and CDR2 SYDVKM. This CDR3 is built from 16 residues.